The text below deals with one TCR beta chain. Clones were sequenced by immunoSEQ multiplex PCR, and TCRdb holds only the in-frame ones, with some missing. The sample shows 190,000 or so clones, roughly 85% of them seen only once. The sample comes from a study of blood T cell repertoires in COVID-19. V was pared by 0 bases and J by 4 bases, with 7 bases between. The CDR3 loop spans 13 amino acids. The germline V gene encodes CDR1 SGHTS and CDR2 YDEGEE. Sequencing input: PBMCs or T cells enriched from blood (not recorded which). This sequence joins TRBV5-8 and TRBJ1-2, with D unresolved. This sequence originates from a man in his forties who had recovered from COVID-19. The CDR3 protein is CASSLADSYGYTF. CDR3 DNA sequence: TGTGCCAGCAGCTTGGCCGATAGCTATGGCTACACCTTC.